The entry that follows covers one TCR beta chain sequence. These data come from a study of blood T cell repertoires in COVID-19. Study at large: The United States, Italy and Spain provided the acute and convalescent COVID-19 samples.

The assay was immunoSEQ multiplex PCR, and TCRdb's table has in-frame clones only and misses some. This repertoire shows some 140,000 clones, 83% found once; its top ten account for roughly 18%. Residents of about two dozen US areas, aged 18 to 89 years, made up the participants. The CDR3 loop spans 14 amino acids. The V and J ends lost 2 bases and 3 bases respectively, with 11 bases between them. In germline, CDR1 is SGHNT, CDR2 YYREEE (reference sequence). The clonotype comes from a man between 25 and 39 years old who had recovered from COVID-19. The specimen sequenced was PBMCs or T cells enriched from blood (not recorded which). This chain joins TRBV5-4 and TRBJ1-1, with D possibly TRBD1 on 5 matching bases. Here the CDR3 DNA reads TGTGCCAGCAGCTTCGGGGGAGTGGACACTGAAGCTTTCTTT. It yields the protein CASSFGGVDTEAFF.